This passage covers 3 T cell receptor beta chains from one sample sequenced in a study of blood T cell repertoires in COVID-19. Generated by immunoSEQ multiplex PCR, the TCRdb table keeps only in-frame clones and is missing some. Altogether approximately 15,000 clones are present, roughly 89% being singletons, with the ten largest covering 3.5% to 5%. Sequencing was performed on peripheral blood. The receptor source for this set is a man aged 55 to 70 with active COVID-19.

The chain combines TRBV4-1 with TRBJ2-5; 8 positions match TRBD2. Trimming at V came to 4 bases and at J to 5 bases, leaving 15 bases not matched to a gene. CDR1 is MGHRA, CDR2 YSYEKL, per germline. The CDR3 contains 17 residues. CDR3 sequence (DNA): TGCGCCAGCAGCCCAGGACGGGGGGGCCTATTAGGGGAGACCCAGTACTTC. It yields the protein CASSPGRGGLLGETQYF.

The chain joins TRBV29-1 to TRBJ1-1; 10 bases map to TRBD1. Germline CDR1 is SQVTM and CDR2 is ANQGSEA. This CDR3 spans 13 amino acids. Trimming removed 7 bases from V and 4 bases from J; junction bases left unmatched: 6. The CDR3 nucleotides read TGCAGCGAACGACAGGGGGCAGCCACTGAAGCTTTCTTT. Translating gives CSERQGAATEAFF. The entire variable domain, with the rest obtained from reference TRBV29-1 and TRBJ1-1, is as follows: SAVISQKPSRDICQRGTSLTIQCQVDSQVTMMFWYRQQPGQSLTLIATANQGSEATYESGFVIDKFPISRPNLTFSTLTVSNMSPEDSSIYLCSERQGAATEAFFGQGTRLTVV.

The V gene is TRBV5-1, the J gene TRBJ2-1, with no clear D. This CDR3 contains 12 residues. The V gene's germline CDR1 is SGHRS and CDR2 YFSETQ. V was trimmed by 2 bases and J by 7 bases, leaving 7 bases between them. CDR3 amino acids: CASSLRVNEQFF. The CDR3 DNA reads as TGCGCCAGCAGCTTACGGGTGAATGAGCAGTTCTTC.